One sample yielded the 30 T cell receptor beta chains listed below, sequenced in a study of blood T cell repertoires in COVID-19. Clones were read by immunoSEQ multiplex PCR, and TCRdb kept only the in-frame ones, dropping some. The table has fewer than 80,000 clones, roughly 92% seen once. Sequencing used peripheral blood. Source of these receptors: a human donor in a cohort sampled during active COVID-19.

The chain couples TRBV27 to TRBJ2-1; D is undetermined. Trimming cost V 8 bases and J 6 bases, with 11 bases left between them. This CDR3 has 12 amino acids. In germline, CDR1 is MNHEY, CDR2 SMNVEV (reference sequence). The CDR3 DNA reads as TGTGCCAGCCACTCGACGGGCAATGAGCAGTTCTTC. It specifies CASHSTGNEQFF.

V gene TRBV6-1 combines with J gene TRBJ1-2; D gene ambiguous. The CDR3 sequence is 14 residues long. V lost 1 base and J 1 base, leaving 7 bases between the germline ends. Germline lookup yields CDR1 MNHNS and CDR2 SASEGT. Written as DNA, the CDR3 is TGTGCCAGCAGTGAAGGGCCGGGTAACTATGGCTACACCTTC. It codes for CASSEGPGNYGYTF.

This clone was seen only once. This sequence joins TRBV27 and TRBJ2-1; 9 positions match TRBD2. The germline V gene has CDR1 MNHEY and CDR2 SMNVEV (reference sequence). The trim removed 5 bases at V and 0 bases at J, leaving 23 bases unmatched. The CDR3 runs 22 residues. CDR3 region: CASSPSPGLTSGLRGSYNEQFF. In DNA, the CDR3 is TGTGCCAGCAGTCCCAGCCCCGGACTGACTAGCGGTCTTAGAGGCTCCTACAATGAGCAGTTCTTC.

This clone appeared a single time. The rearrangement joins TRBV30 to TRBJ2-5; weak D call: TRBD1 (5 bases). V lost 2 bases and J lost 3, with 10 bases in between. The CDR3 has 13 amino acids. Germline V gives CDR1 GTSNPN, CDR2 SVGIG (reference sequence). The chain's CDR3 is CAWSSGAKETQYF. In DNA form, the CDR3 reads TGTGCCTGGAGTAGTGGGGCCAAAGAGACCCAGTACTTC.

The chain is built from TRBV30 and TRBJ1-2, with D possibly being TRBD1 (5 bases). The CDR3 is 14 residues long. Germline CDR1 is GTSNPN and CDR2 is SVGIG (reference sequence). V lost 1 base and J 2 bases, leaving 11 bases between the germline ends. The CDR3 DNA sequence: TGTGCCTGGAGTGAGTCGGGGGGGAACTATGGCTACACCTTC. It translates to CAWSESGGNYGYTF.

The rearrangement joins TRBV12-3 or TRBV12-4 to TRBJ2-4, with D maybe TRBD1 (5 bases). The length of the CDR3 is 12 residues. The germline V and J ends were trimmed by 3 bases and 7 bases, with 7 bases remaining between them. CDR3 sequence (DNA): TGTGCCAGCAGTTTTTGGGGCAACATTCAGTACTTC. This translates into CASSFWGNIQYF.

The J gene is TRBJ2-5, the V gene TRBV27, with D perhaps TRBD2 (5 bases). Germline V gene sequence: CDR1 MNHEY, CDR2 SMNVEV (reference sequence). CDR3 length: 13 residues. V shed 5 bases and J shed 5 bases, with 12 bases lying between them. CDR3 in amino acids: CASSPPGGETQYF. The CDR3, as DNA: TGTGCCAGCAGTCCACCGGGCGGGGAGACCCAGTACTTC.

The chain couples TRBV28 to TRBJ2-5; 7 bases line up with TRBD1. CDR1 and CDR2 from the germline V gene are MDHEN and SYDVKM. V shed 5 bases, J shed 1 base, and the junction held 10 bases outside the gene matches. The length of the CDR3 is 16 residues. This chain's CDR3 is CASSPQGVGAQETQYF. DNA of the CDR3: TGTGCCAGCAGTCCGCAGGGGGTTGGGGCCCAAGAGACCCAGTACTTC.

Regarding this clone: One junction end does not reproduce the germline sequence, and a read error may be involved. This chain links TRBV7-7 with TRBJ2-3, with 13 bases lining up with TRBD2. Germline V gene data show CDR1 as SSHAT and CDR2 as FNYEAQ (reference sequence). The CDR3 is made up of 16 amino acids. The CDR3 DNA reads TGTGCTAGCAGCCCGGGACTAGCGGGGAGGCGGGATACGCAGTATTTT. Its protein product is CASSPGLAGRRDTQYF.

V usage is TRBV7-9 and J usage is TRBJ1-5; maybe TRBD1 (5 bases). The CDR3 covers 13 residues. The V gene lost 6 bases and the J gene lost 7 bases, with 13 bases spanning the gap. Germline V gene lookup returns CDR1 SEHNR and CDR2 FQNEAQ (reference sequence). CDR3 sequence: CASSQTGGQPQHF. The DNA for the CDR3 is TGTGCCAGCAGTCAAACGGGGGGACAGCCCCAGCATTTT.

The chain carries TRBV2 and TRBJ1-2; D remains unclear. The V gene's germline CDR1 is SNHLY and CDR2 FYNNEI. CDR3 size: 13 residues. Trimming took 7 bases from V and 8 from J, leaving 17 bases between them. This chain's CDR3 is CASTYQAAGGYTF. As DNA, the CDR3 is TGTGCCAGCACCTACCAGGCCGCGGGGGGCTACACCTTC.

This clone appeared once. This chain links TRBV7-2 with TRBJ2-7; TRBD2 aligns across 8 bases. The V and J ends lost 4 bases and 0 bases, in that order; junction bases with no gene match: 8. Per germline, CDR1 SGHTA and CDR2 FQGNSA. This CDR3 is built from 16 residues. The CDR3 DNA reads TGTGCCAGCAGCTCCGCCGGGGGGGGGATCTCCTACGAGCAGTACTTC. Encoded protein: CASSSAGGGISYEQYF.

The chain recombines TRBV5-6 with TRBJ2-3, with TRBD2 identical over 8 bases. Trimming at V came to 4 bases and at J to 0 bases, leaving 1 base not matched to a gene. The CDR3 consists of 14 residues. Germline V CDR1 and CDR2: SGHDT, YYEEEE. The CDR3 loop is CASSIAGSTDTQYF. DNA for the CDR3: TGTGCCAGCAGCATAGCGGGGAGCACAGATACGCAGTATTTT.

The V call is TRBV2, the J call TRBJ1-1; D perhaps matches TRBD1 (5 bases). CDR3 length equals 14 residues. From germline, CDR1 is SNHLY and CDR2 FYNNEI. V was shortened by 4 bases and J by 5 bases, with 14 bases between the two germline ends. Written as DNA, the CDR3 is TGTGCCAGCAGTGCGGGTCGGGGGGAGACTGAAGCTTTCTTT. Protein sequence: CASSAGRGETEAFF.

This chain connects TRBV7-2 to TRBJ2-1; TRBD1 is a possible D gene (6 bases). Between the trimmed V and J ends, which lost 2 bases and 8 bases, there was a span of 16 bases. Germline CDR1 and CDR2: SGHTA and FQGNSA. This CDR3 region has 15 residues. CDR3 nucleotides: TGTGCCAGCAGCTTAAGGGGCCAGGGGCAGGATGAGCAGTTCTTC. Translating gives CASSLRGQGQDEQFF.

The chain recombines TRBV2 with TRBJ1-2; 9 bases agree with TRBD1. The CDR3 extends over 13 amino acids. Trimming at V came to 10 bases and at J to 8 bases, leaving 11 bases not matched to a gene. Germline CDR1 and CDR2: SNHLY and FYNNEI. The chain's CDR3 is CAIKQGANKGYTF. The CDR3 DNA sequence: TGTGCCATCAAACAGGGGGCGAATAAGGGCTACACCTTC.

This rearrangement joins TRBV28 to TRBJ1-3; TRBD1 is a possible D gene (6 bases). In germline, CDR1 is MDHEN, CDR2 SYDVKM. V lost 6 bases, J lost 9 bases, and 18 bases lay in between. CDR3 length: 14 amino acids. The CDR3 region is CASSLGGPVSTIYF. In nucleotides, the CDR3 is TGTGCCAGCAGCCTGGGGGGGCCCGTTAGCACCATATATTTT.

The rearrangement uses TRBV18 and TRBJ1-1; 8 bases align to TRBD1. This CDR3 has 14 residues. The germline gives CDR1 KGHSH, CDR2 LQKENI. Trimming took 6 bases from V and 5 from J; bases not matched to a gene: 8. The CDR3, as DNA: TGTGCCAGCTCGCCTGACAGGGGTCGAACTGAAGCTTTCTTT. This gives the protein CASSPDRGRTEAFF.

The chain uses TRBV4-1 and TRBJ2-2; weak D call: TRBD1 (6 bases). The V end was cut by 6 bases, the J end by 1 base, with 15 bases between. Germline CDR1 and CDR2: MGHRA and YSYEKL. The CDR3 extends over 16 amino acids. CDR3 nucleotide sequence: TGCGCCAGCAGAATAAGGGGGACCAAGAACACCGGGGAGCTGTTTTTT. Amino acids: CASRIRGTKNTGELFF.

The V and J genes are TRBV7-9 and TRBJ2-1; TRBD2 matches 9 bases. CDR1 is SEHNR, CDR2 FQNEAQ, per germline (reference sequence). The CDR3 contains 15 residues. The trim removed 2 bases at V and 8 bases at J, leaving 7 bases unmatched. The CDR3 loop reads CASSLTGGREDEQFF. The DNA of the CDR3 is TGTGCCAGCAGCTTAACAGGCGGGAGGGAGGATGAGCAGTTCTTC.

J is TRBJ2-7 and V is TRBV4-2, with a possible D match to TRBD1 (5 bases). Trimming shortened V by 3 bases and J by 3 bases, and 15 bases separated the two germline ends. Looked up from germline, CDR1 is LGHNA and CDR2 is YNFKEQ. The CDR3 consists of 15 residues. In nucleotides, the CDR3 is TGTGCCAGCAGCCAGGGGCTTCCGCAGAACTACGAGCAGTACTTC. Its translation: CASSQGLPQNYEQYF.

The V gene is TRBV6-4, the J gene TRBJ2-5, with D unresolved. CDR3 size: 11 residues. Trimming shortened V by 10 bases and J by 5 bases, and 11 bases separated the two germline ends. The germline gives CDR1 MRHNA, CDR2 SNTAGT. The CDR3 loop is CATLVGETQYF. CDR3 DNA sequence: TGTGCCACCTTAGTCGGGGAGACCCAGTACTTC.

The gene calls are TRBV28 and TRBJ1-5, with 7 positions matching TRBD1. There are 15 residues in the CDR3. The J segment lost 6 bases and the V segment lost 3 bases, leaving 8 bases of the junction unmatched. Germline CDR1 reads MDHEN; CDR2 reads SYDVKM. CDR3 nucleotide sequence: TGTGCCAGCAGTTTTTTAAGGACAGGTACTCAGCCCCAGCATTTT. The encoded protein is CASSFLRTGTQPQHF.

The chain links TRBV29-1 to TRBJ1-4, with D perhaps TRBD1 (6 bases). From germline, CDR1 is SQVTM and CDR2 ANQGSEA. V gave up 4 bases and J gave up 2 bases, with 11 bases separating them. This CDR3 has 14 residues. CDR3 nucleotides: TGCAGCGTTGGAGAAAGGGGGACTAATGAAAAACTGTTTTTT. Residues: CSVGERGTNEKLFF.

The CDR3 reads CASSLSRVGDEQYF. CDR3 sequence (DNA): TGCGCCAGCAGCTTGAGCAGGGTCGGCGACGAGCAGTACTTC. V and J are TRBV5-1 and TRBJ2-7, with D possibly TRBD1 on 5 matching bases. The V end lost 1 base, the J end lost 5 bases, and 13 bases lay between the germline ends. The CDR3 spans 14 residues. Germline V gene sequence: CDR1 SGHRS, CDR2 YFSETQ.

V is TRBV4-3 and J is TRBJ2-1; 7 bases map to TRBD1. Germline V CDR1 and CDR2: LGHNA, YSLEER. This CDR3 has 16 residues. V trimming: 0 bases; J trimming: 4 bases; junction bases outside the gene matches: 6. The CDR3 protein is CASSQDPPGQYNEQFF. The CDR3 bases are TGCGCCAGCAGCCAAGATCCCCCGGGACAGTACAATGAGCAGTTCTTC.

The rearrangement joins TRBV2 to TRBJ1-4, with D hard to call. From germline, CDR1 is SNHLY and CDR2 FYNNEI. The length of the CDR3 is 13 residues. The V and J ends lost 8 bases and 7 bases respectively, with 14 bases between them. The CDR3 sequence is CASAGLVAEKLFF. DNA of the CDR3: TGTGCCAGCGCGGGGTTGGTTGCTGAAAAACTGTTTTTT.

The chain has TRBV18 and TRBJ1-4; 8 bases fit TRBD1. The V gene's germline CDR1 is KGHSH and CDR2 LQKENI. Trimming at V came to 3 bases and at J to 6 bases, leaving 9 bases not matched to a gene. This CDR3 has 16 amino acids. The CDR3 DNA reads as TGTGCCAGCTCACCGCGGACAGGGTTTAGGGATGAAAAACTGTTTTTT. Translation gives CASSPRTGFRDEKLFF. The full variable domain, its missing parts supplied by reference TRBV18 and TRBJ1-4, is NAGVMQNPRHLVRRRGQEARLRCSPMKGHSHVYWYRQLPEEGLKFMVYLQKENIIDESGMPKERFSAEFPKEGPSILRIQQVVRGDSAAYFCASSPRTGFRDEKLFFGSGTQLSVL.

The chain employs TRBV18 and TRBJ2-5; TRBD2 is a possible D gene (6 bases). The CDR3 runs to 15 residues. V shed 2 bases and J shed 7 bases, with 17 bases lying between them. Looked up from germline, CDR1 is KGHSH and CDR2 is LQKENI. Here the CDR3 reads CASSPSGTQGGTQYF. The DNA of the CDR3 is TGTGCCAGCTCACCATCCGGGACTCAGGGTGGGACCCAGTACTTC.

V is TRBV25-1 and J is TRBJ1-2; TRBD1 matches 7 bases. With V trimmed by 3 bases and J by 8 bases, 3 bases remained unmatched. Germline CDR1 is MGHDK and CDR2 is SYGVNS. This CDR3 comprises 12 residues. The CDR3 loop reads CASSETGRGYTF. DNA for the CDR3: TGTGCCAGCAGTGAGACAGGGAGGGGCTACACCTTC.